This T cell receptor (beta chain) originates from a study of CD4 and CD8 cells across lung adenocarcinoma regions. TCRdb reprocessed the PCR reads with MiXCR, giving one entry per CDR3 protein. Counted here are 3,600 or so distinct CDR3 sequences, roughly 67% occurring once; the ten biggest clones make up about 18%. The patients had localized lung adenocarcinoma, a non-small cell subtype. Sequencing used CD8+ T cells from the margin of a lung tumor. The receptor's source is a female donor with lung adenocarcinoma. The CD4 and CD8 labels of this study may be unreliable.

CDR3 sequence: CASSTGTSGVFGELFF. CDR3 nucleotides: TGTGCCAGCAGTACCGGGACTAGCGGGGTATTCGGGGAGCTGTTTTTT. The gene calls are TRBV6-1 and TRBJ2-2, with 13 bases fitting TRBD2. Germline CDR1 reads MNHNS; CDR2 reads SASEGT. The CDR3 contains 16 residues. The V and J ends lost 5 bases and 7 bases, in that order; junction bases with no gene match: 7.